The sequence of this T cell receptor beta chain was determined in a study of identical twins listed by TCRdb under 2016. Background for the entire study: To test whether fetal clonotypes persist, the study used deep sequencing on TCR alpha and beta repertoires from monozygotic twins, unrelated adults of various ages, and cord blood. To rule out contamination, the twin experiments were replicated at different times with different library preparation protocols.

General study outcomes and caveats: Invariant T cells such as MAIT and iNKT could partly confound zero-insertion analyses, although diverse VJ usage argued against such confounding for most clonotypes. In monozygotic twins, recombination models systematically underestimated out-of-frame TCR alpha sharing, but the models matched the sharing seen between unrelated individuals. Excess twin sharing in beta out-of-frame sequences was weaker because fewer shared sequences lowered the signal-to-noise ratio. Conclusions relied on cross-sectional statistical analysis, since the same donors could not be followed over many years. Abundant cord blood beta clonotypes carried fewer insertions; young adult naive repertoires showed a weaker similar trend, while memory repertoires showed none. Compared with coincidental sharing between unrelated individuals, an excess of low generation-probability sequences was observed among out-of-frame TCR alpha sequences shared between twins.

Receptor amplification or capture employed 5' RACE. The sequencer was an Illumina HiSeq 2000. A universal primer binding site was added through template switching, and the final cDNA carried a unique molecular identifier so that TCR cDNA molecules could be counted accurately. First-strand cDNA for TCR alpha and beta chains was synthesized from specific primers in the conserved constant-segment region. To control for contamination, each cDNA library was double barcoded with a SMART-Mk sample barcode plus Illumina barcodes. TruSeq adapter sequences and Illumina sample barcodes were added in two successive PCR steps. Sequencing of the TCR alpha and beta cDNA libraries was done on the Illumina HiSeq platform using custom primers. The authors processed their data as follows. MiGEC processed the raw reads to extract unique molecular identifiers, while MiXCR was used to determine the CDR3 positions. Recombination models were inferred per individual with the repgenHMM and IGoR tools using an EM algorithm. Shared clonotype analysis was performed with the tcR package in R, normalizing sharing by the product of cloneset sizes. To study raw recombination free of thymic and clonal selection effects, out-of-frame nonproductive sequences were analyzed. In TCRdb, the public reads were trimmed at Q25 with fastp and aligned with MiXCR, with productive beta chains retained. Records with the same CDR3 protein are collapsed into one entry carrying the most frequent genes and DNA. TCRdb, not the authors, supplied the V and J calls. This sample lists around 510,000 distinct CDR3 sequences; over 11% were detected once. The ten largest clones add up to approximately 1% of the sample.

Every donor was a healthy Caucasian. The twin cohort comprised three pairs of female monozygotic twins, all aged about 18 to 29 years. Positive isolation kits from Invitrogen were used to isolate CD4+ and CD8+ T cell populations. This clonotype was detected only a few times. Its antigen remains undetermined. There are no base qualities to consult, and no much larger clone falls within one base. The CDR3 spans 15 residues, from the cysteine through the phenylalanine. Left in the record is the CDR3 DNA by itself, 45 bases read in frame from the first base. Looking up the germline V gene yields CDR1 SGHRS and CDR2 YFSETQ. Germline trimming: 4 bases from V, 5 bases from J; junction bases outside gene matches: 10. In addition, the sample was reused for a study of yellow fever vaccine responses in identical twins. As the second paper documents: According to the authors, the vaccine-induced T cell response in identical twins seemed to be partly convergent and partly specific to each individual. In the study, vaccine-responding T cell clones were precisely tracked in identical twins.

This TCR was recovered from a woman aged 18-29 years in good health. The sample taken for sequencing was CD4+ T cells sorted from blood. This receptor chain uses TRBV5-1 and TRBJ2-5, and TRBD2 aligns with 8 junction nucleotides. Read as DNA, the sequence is TGCGCCAGCAGCAACTCCGGGGGGGCCGGTGAGACCCAGTACTTC. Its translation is CASSNSGGAGETQYF.